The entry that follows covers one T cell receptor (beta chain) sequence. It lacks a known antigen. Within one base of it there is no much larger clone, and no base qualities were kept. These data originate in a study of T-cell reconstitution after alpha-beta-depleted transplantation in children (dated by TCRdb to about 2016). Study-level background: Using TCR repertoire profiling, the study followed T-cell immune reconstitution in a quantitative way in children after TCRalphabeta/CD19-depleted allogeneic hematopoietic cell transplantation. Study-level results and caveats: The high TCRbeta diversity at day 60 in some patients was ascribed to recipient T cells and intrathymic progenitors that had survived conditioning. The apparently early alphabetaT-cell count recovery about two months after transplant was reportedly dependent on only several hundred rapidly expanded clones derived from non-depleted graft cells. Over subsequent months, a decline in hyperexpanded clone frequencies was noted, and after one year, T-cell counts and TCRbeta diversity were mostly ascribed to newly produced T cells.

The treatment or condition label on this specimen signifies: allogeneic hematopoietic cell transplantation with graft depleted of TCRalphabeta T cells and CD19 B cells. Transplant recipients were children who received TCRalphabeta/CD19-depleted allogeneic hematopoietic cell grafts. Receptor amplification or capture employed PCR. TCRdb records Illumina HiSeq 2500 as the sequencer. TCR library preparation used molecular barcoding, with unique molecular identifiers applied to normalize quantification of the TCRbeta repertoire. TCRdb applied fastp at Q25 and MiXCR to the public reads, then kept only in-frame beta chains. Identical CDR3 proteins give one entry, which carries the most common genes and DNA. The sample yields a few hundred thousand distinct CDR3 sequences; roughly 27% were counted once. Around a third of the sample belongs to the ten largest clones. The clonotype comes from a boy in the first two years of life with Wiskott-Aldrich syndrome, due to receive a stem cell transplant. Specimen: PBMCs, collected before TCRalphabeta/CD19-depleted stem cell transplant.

The nucleotide sequence reads TGTGCCAGCAGCTTACCCCACTTAGCGGGAAAGGGCACAGATACGCAGTATTTT. Translated, this gives CASSLPHLAGKGTDTQYF. The chain is assembled from TRBV7-6 and TRBJ2-3; 8 central bases correspond to TRBD2. Germline trimming amounts to 2 bases on V and 1 base on J, with 11 as the count of junction bases outside the gene matches. From the cysteine up to the phenylalanine, the CDR3 has a length of 18 residues. CDR3 DNA only is kept here, 54 bases in frame from base 1. CDR1 and CDR2, per the germline V gene, are SGHVS and FNYEAQ.